This T cell receptor (beta chain) was identified during a study of patients and donors after allogeneic stem cell transplantation. With 2 bases removed from V and 6 bases from J, the gap between germline ends came to 30 bases. The length of the CDR3 is 20 residues. Germline assignment: CDR1 SGHAT and CDR2 FQDESV (reference sequence). TCRdb reprocessed the RT-PCR reads with MiXCR, giving one entry per CDR3 protein. The sample contains hundreds of thousands of distinct CDR3 sequences, 16% of which appear only once. The chain is built from TRBV11-1 and TRBJ2-3; D uncertain. Sequenced material: blood, either unsorted or a sorted T cell fraction (not recorded which). The clonotype was recovered from a human donor who was either an allogeneic HSCT recipient or a stem cell or donor lymphocyte infusion donor (not recorded which). It is not recorded whose cells these are; they may come from a transplant donor. The DNA of the CDR3 is TGTGCCAGCAGCTTAACGGGTAGTTTTCGGCCTCCTACTCCCCTTGATACGCAGTATTTT. Its translation is CASSLTGSFRPPTPLDTQYF.